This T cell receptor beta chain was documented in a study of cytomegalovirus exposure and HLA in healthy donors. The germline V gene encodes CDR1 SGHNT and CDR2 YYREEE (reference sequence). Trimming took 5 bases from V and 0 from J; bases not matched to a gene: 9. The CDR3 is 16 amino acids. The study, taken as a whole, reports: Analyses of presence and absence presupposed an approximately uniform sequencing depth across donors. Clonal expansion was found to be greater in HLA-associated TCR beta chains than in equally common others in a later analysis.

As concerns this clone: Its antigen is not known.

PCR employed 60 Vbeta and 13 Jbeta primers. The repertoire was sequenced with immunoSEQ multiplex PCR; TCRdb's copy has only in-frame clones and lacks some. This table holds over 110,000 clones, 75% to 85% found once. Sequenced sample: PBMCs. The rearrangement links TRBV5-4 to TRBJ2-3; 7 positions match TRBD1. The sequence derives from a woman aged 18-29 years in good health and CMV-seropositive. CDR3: CASRHNRGSSTDTQYF. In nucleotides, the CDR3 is TGTGCCAGCAGACATAACAGGGGCTCTAGCACAGATACGCAGTATTTT.